The 18 T cell receptor beta chains below were found in one sample sequenced in a study of radiotherapy plus CTLA-4 blockade in lung cancer. Data came from immunoSEQ multiplex PCR; TCRdb stores just in-frame clones and leaves some out. The data show under 95,000 clones, roughly four fifths seen once. The sequencing used peripheral blood, collected from a patient treated with radiotherapy plus ipilimumab. These receptors came from a human donor with non-small cell lung cancer who had stable disease on radiotherapy plus ipilimumab.

V is TRBV6-1 and J is TRBJ1-3, with D perhaps TRBD1 (5 bases). Trimming removed 2 bases from V and 4 bases from J, with 12 bases in between. CDR3 length: 15 amino acids. Looked up from germline, CDR1 is MNHNS and CDR2 is SASEGT. Here the CDR3 reads CASSERGTVGNTIYF. As DNA, the CDR3 is TGTGCCAGCAGTGAACGGGGCACCGTCGGAAACACCATATATTTT.

This clone was seen a single time. The chain has TRBV6-1 and TRBJ1-2; the D gene is possibly TRBD1 (5 bases). CDR1 MNHNS and CDR2 SASEGT come from the germline V gene. V lost 7 bases and J lost 5, with 14 bases in between. CDR3 length equals 13 residues. The CDR3 region has the DNA TGTGCCAGCATTATGGGGACGGCTTATGGCTACACCTTC. Its translation is CASIMGTAYGYTF.

The chain joins TRBV30 to TRBJ1-1; 7 positions match TRBD1. The V gene end was trimmed by 1 base and the J gene end by 1 base; junction bases not matched to a gene: 0. The germline V gene encodes CDR1 GTSNPN and CDR2 SVGIG (reference sequence). There are 13 residues in the CDR3. CDR3 sequence reads: CAWSGQGNTEAFF. The CDR3 nucleotides are TGTGCCTGGAGTGGACAGGGGAACACTGAAGCTTTCTTT.

The rearrangement links TRBV5-4 to TRBJ1-2, with D hard to call. The V and J ends lost 0 bases and 6 bases respectively, with 12 bases between them. There are 14 residues in the CDR3. Germline CDR1 reads SGHNT; CDR2 reads YYREEE (reference sequence). The CDR3 nucleotides are TGTGCCAGCAGCTTGGAGGGTTGGAGTAATGGCTACACCTTC. Translation gives CASSLEGWSNGYTF.

This clone was counted a single time. The chain carries TRBV25-1 and TRBJ1-6, with D unclear. The length of the CDR3 is 14 residues. Germline V CDR1 and CDR2: MGHDK, SYGVNS. V was clipped by 6 bases and J by 4 bases, with 10 bases between them. The CDR3 bases are TGTGCCAGCAGAATAGACGGGTATAATTCACCCCTCCACTTT. This sequence encodes CASRIDGYNSPLHF.

The chain is built from TRBV7-2 and TRBJ2-3; D gene unclear. Germline V gives CDR1 SGHTA, CDR2 FQGNSA. Trimming took 4 bases from V and 1 from J, leaving 12 bases between them. The CDR3 has 15 residues. The CDR3 coding sequence is TGTGCCAGCAGCTCCGACGCCGGGCGCACAGATACGCAGTATTTT. Protein sequence: CASSSDAGRTDTQYF. Full variable domain (missing parts from reference TRBV7-2 and TRBJ2-3): GAGVSQSPSNKVTEKGKDVELRCDPISGHTALYWYRQSLGQGLEFLIYFQGNSAPDKSGLPSDRFSAERTGGSVSTLTIQRTQQEDSAVYLCASSSDAGRTDTQYFGPGTRLTVL.

The genes are TRBV9 and TRBJ2-3, with unresolved D. Trimming took off 0 bases at V and 2 bases at J, with 10 bases between the two ends. CDR3 length: 15 residues. Germline V gene lookup returns CDR1 SGDLS and CDR2 YYNGEE. CDR3 residues: CASSVVGAVTDTQYF. Here the CDR3 DNA reads TGTGCCAGCAGCGTAGTCGGCGCGGTCACAGATACGCAGTATTTT.

CDR3 sequence: CASRDLGNTEAFF. In DNA, the CDR3 is TGTGCCAGTCGGGATCTGGGTAACACTGAAGCTTTCTTT. The V and J genes are TRBV19 and TRBJ1-1; D ambiguous. The CDR3 is 13 residues long. The germline gives CDR1 LNHDA, CDR2 SQIVND (reference sequence). The V gene lost 8 bases and the J gene lost 2 bases, with 12 bases spanning the gap.

This chain connects TRBV19 to TRBJ2-1; 9 bases are shared with TRBD1. This CDR3 comprises 16 residues. CDR1 is LNHDA and CDR2 is SQIVND in the germline V gene (reference sequence). V shed 2 bases and J 2 bases; nucleotides not matched to a gene: 4. CDR3 coding DNA: TGTGCCAGTAGTATAATCCGGGACAGGGCCTACAATGAGCAGTTCTTC. Its translation is CASSIIRDRAYNEQFF.

The chain is built from TRBV6-5 and TRBJ1-1; no reliable D call. Germline V gene lookup returns CDR1 MNHEY and CDR2 SVGAGI. Deletions cut 6 bases from V and 2 bases from J, with 10 bases between. The CDR3 sequence is 13 residues long. CDR3: CASREGPNTEAFF. CDR3 sequence (DNA): TGTGCCAGCAGGGAAGGGCCAAACACTGAAGCTTTCTTT.

This clone appeared a few times. The CDR3 nucleotides are TGTGCCAGCAGTTTGAACTATGGCTACACCTTC. It yields the protein CASSLNYGYTF. The chain uses TRBV28 and TRBJ1-2; D gene ambiguous. The V gene lost 3 bases and the J gene lost 2 bases, with 1 base spanning the gap. Germline V gene lookup returns CDR1 MDHEN and CDR2 SYDVKM. CDR3 length: 11 amino acids.

For the CDR3, the DNA is TGTGCCAGCAGTCCTTCCAAGAACACCGGGGAGCTGTTTTTT. It translates to CASSPSKNTGELFF. The chain uses TRBV6-5 and TRBJ2-2; D is uncertain. From germline, CDR1 is MNHEY and CDR2 SVGAGI. V dropped 5 bases and J dropped 1 base, with 8 bases sitting between them. The CDR3 consists of 14 residues.

V and J are TRBV28 and TRBJ2-5; a possible D gene is TRBD1 (6 bases). Looked up from germline, CDR1 is MDHEN and CDR2 is SYDVKM. V lost 7 bases and J lost 11, with 26 bases in between. The CDR3 contains 15 residues. CDR3 DNA: TGTGCCAGCAACCCACCCGGGACACGGGCGAAGGAGCAGTACTTC. Translated: CASNPPGTRAKEQYF.

CDR3 loop: CASSLQNTEAFF. DNA for the CDR3: TGTGCCAGCAGTCTCCAGAACACTGAAGCTTTCTTT. The genes are TRBV28 and TRBJ1-1; D not certain. The V gene's germline CDR1 is MDHEN and CDR2 SYDVKM. The CDR3 runs to 12 residues. Trimming took 5 bases from V and 1 from J, leaving 5 bases between them.

This sequence joins TRBV19 and TRBJ1-2, with a possible D match to TRBD1 (5 bases). The CDR3 runs to 17 residues. Germline assignment: CDR1 LNHDA and CDR2 SQIVND (reference sequence). Trimming cost V 5 bases and J 0 bases, with 19 bases left between them. CDR3 DNA sequence: TGTGCCAGTAGTTTCCGTCCCGGGGCCCAGTCTAACTATGGCTACACCTTC. Protein product: CASSFRPGAQSNYGYTF.

The J gene is TRBJ2-3, the V gene TRBV7-2, with D maybe TRBD2 (6 bases). V lost 6 bases to trimming and J lost 3 bases, with 10 bases between them. Per germline, CDR1 SGHTA and CDR2 FQGNSA. CDR3 length equals 13 residues. The CDR3 region is CASSRDWTDTQYF. As DNA, the CDR3 is TGTGCCAGCAGTCGGGACTGGACAGATACGCAGTATTTT.

The chain recombines TRBV6-5 with TRBJ2-7; TRBD2 matches at 7 bases. CDR1 is MNHEY and CDR2 is SVGAGI in the germline V gene. The length of the CDR3 is 14 residues. Losses at the gene ends were 2 bases for V and 4 bases for J; bases not matched to a gene: 5. In nucleotides, the CDR3 is TGTGCCAGCAGTTACCGCGGGAGAGCATACGAGCAGTACTTC. Its protein is CASSYRGRAYEQYF.

In this sample, this clone turned up a few times. The V call is TRBV7-9, the J call TRBJ2-7; D ambiguous. Trimming cost V 5 bases and J 0 bases, with 2 bases left between them. The CDR3 is made up of 11 amino acids. The germline V gene has CDR1 SEHNR and CDR2 FQNEAQ (reference sequence). Here the CDR3 DNA reads TGTGCCAGCAGCGTCTCCTACGAGCAGTACTTC. Amino acids: CASSVSYEQYF.